This T cell receptor (beta chain) was sequenced for a study of beta chain features in type 1 diabetes. Study details: Taken together, all samples contributed 107,917,701 examined sorted cells. Whole-study results and caveats: It was not settled here whether HLA type affects TCRB rearrangement. A moderate, significant TCRB CDR3 shortening appeared in type 1 diabetes across four CD4+ subsets. A PCR bias possibly favoring shorter templates would apply equally to patients and controls.

In the case of this clone: Antigen: not known.

CD4+ naive, central memory, regulatory and stem cell-like memory cells were sorted via CD45RO/CCR7/CD25/CD127/CD95/CD27. The isolated RNA, all of it, was reverse transcribed, so expressed TCRB transcripts were what got sequenced. The protocol was immunoSEQ multiplex PCR, while the TCRdb copy is restricted to in-frame clones and leaves out a portion. The data hold 600,000 or so clones, with around 12% observed a single time. The CDR3 is 15 amino acids. With 5 bases clipped from V and 8 bases from J, the junction kept 8 bases outside the gene matches. Germline values: CDR1 MNHEY, CDR2 SVGAGI. The receptor's source is a man aged 25 to 40 with type 1 diabetes. Input material: naive CD4+ T cells from blood. The chain couples TRBV6-5 to TRBJ1-6; 8 nucleotides align to TRBD1. The CDR3 bases are TGTGCCAGCAGTAGGGACAGGAGGATGGATTCACCCCTCCACTTT. It is translated as CASSRDRRMDSPLHF.